This T cell receptor beta chain appears in the sequencing data of a study of blood T cell repertoires in COVID-19. Germline V gene data show CDR1 as ENHRY and CDR2 as SYGVKD. The CDR3 sequence is 15 residues long. Trimming cost V 10 bases and J 2 bases; bases outside gene matches: 9. This table comes from immunoSEQ multiplex PCR, and its TCRdb copy is limited to in-frame clones, with some not included. The table shows around 150,000 clones, with around 79% occurring only once. This sequence was found in a woman in her forties or fifties who had recovered from COVID-19. Sequencing used PBMCs or T cells enriched from blood (not recorded which). The chain employs TRBV10-3 and TRBJ2-5, with 11 bases identical to TRBD2. This CDR3 reads CATRGGLAAQETQYF. The CDR3 nucleotides read TGTGCCACCCGGGGGGGACTAGCGGCACAAGAGACCCAGTACTTC.